A selection of T cell receptor beta chains follows, all from one sample in a study of blood T cell repertoires in COVID-19. Sequencing was performed with immunoSEQ multiplex PCR; in TCRdb, only in-frame clones are kept and a portion is missing. Among approximately 170,000 clones, less than 90% were seen once, and the ten largest hold 6% to 8%. The material sequenced was peripheral blood. The source is a woman in her 70s with COVID-19, enrolled during active disease. CDR3s include the opening cysteine and the closing phenylalanine or tryptophan. The D gene is left open where the match is weak. Not all rows give a size; the values are once, few, many and, for expanded clones, a class.

cdr3_nt: TGTGCCAGCAGGGGGGAGGGAAGTAGCAATCAGCCCCAGCATTTT
cdr3_aa: CASRGEGSSNQPQHF
j_call: TRBJ1-5
d_call: .
v_call: TRBV27
clone_size: .

cdr3_nt: TGTGCCAGCAGTTACTCCGCAGGGGAAGGCTACGAGCAGTACTTC
cdr3_aa: CASSYSAGEGYEQYF
j_call: TRBJ2-7
d_call: .
v_call: TRBV6-6
clone_size: .

cdr3_nt: TGTGCCAGCTCACCCCTCGGGCGCGGGTCGGCCGAGCAGTACTTC
cdr3_aa: CASSPLGRGSAEQYF
j_call: TRBJ2-7
d_call: .
v_call: TRBV18
clone_size: .

cdr3_nt: TGTGCCAGTAGTATATTAAGCCAGGCGACTGAAGCTTTCTTT
cdr3_aa: CASSILSQATEAFF
j_call: TRBJ1-1
d_call: .
v_call: TRBV19
clone_size: .

cdr3_nt: TGTGCCAGCAGCCAAGAAATTCACGGGAGTTACGAGCAGTACTTC
cdr3_aa: CASSQEIHGSYEQYF
j_call: TRBJ2-7
d_call: .
v_call: TRBV4-2
clone_size: .

cdr3_nt: TGCGCCAGCAGCCAAGATTACGGGAACTCCTACAATGAGCAGTTCTTC
cdr3_aa: CASSQDYGNSYNEQFF
j_call: TRBJ2-1
d_call: .
v_call: TRBV4-1
clone_size: .

cdr3_nt: TGTGCCAGCAGCTTAGAGGGGGGGACTTCTGGAAACACCATATATTTT
cdr3_aa: CASSLEGGTSGNTIYF
j_call: TRBJ1-3
d_call: .
v_call: TRBV7-2
clone_size: .

cdr3_nt: TGTGCCAGCAGCTTAGCGTCGGGACTAATCTACAATGAGCAGTTCTTC
cdr3_aa: CASSLASGLIYNEQFF
j_call: TRBJ2-1
d_call: TRBD2
v_call: TRBV7-2
clone_size: .

cdr3_nt: TGTGCCAGTAGTATGCGGGAGGGCAAGCAGACCCAGTACTTC
cdr3_aa: CASSMREGKQTQYF
j_call: TRBJ2-5
d_call: TRBD2
v_call: TRBV19
clone_size: .

cdr3_nt: TGTGCCTGGACAGGGGCCTACAGGCCAGATACGCAGTATTTT
cdr3_aa: CAWTGAYRPDTQYF
j_call: TRBJ2-3
d_call: .
v_call: TRBV30
clone_size: .

cdr3_nt: TGTGCCAGCAGCTTACTCAGGGTGAACACTGAAGCTTTCTTT
cdr3_aa: CASSLLRVNTEAFF
j_call: TRBJ1-1
d_call: .
v_call: TRBV7-9
clone_size: .

cdr3_nt: TGTGCCAGCTCTCCCACTCAGGGTAACAATGAGCAGTTCTTC
cdr3_aa: CASSPTQGNNEQFF
j_call: TRBJ2-1
d_call: .
v_call: TRBV9
clone_size: .

cdr3_nt: TGTGCCAGCAGCAACGACAGAAACTATGGCTACACCTTC
cdr3_aa: CASSNDRNYGYTF
j_call: TRBJ1-2
d_call: .
v_call: TRBV28
clone_size: .

cdr3_nt: TGTGCCAGCAGTGAATATGAATCGGGCTATGGCTACACCTTC
cdr3_aa: CASSEYESGYGYTF
j_call: TRBJ1-2
d_call: .
v_call: TRBV2
clone_size: .

cdr3_nt: TGTGCCAGCAGCCTTGACAGGCAACCCCGTTACTACAATGAGCAGTTCTTC
cdr3_aa: CASSLDRQPRYYNEQFF
j_call: TRBJ2-1
d_call: .
v_call: TRBV7-9
clone_size: .

cdr3_nt: TGTGCCAGCAGTTTCGGACAGGGGGGAGATGAGCAGTTCTTC
cdr3_aa: CASSFGQGGDEQFF
j_call: TRBJ2-1
d_call: TRBD1
v_call: TRBV6-6
clone_size: .

cdr3_nt: TGTGCCAGCTCACCAGAGGCCGGGGAGCTGTTTTTT
cdr3_aa: CASSPEAGELFF
j_call: TRBJ2-2
d_call: .
v_call: TRBV18
clone_size: .

cdr3_nt: TGTGCCATCCGCGGGGCGGACGAGAATCAGCCCCAGCATTTT
cdr3_aa: CAIRGADENQPQHF
j_call: TRBJ1-5
d_call: .
v_call: TRBV10-3
clone_size: .

cdr3_nt: TGTGCCAGCAGTTCGGGACTAGCGGGAGAAGAGACCCAGTACTTC
cdr3_aa: CASSSGLAGEETQYF
j_call: TRBJ2-5
d_call: TRBD2
v_call: TRBV6-6
clone_size: .

cdr3_nt: TGTGCCAGCAGCCAAAGGGCCCCAGGGGCGCCGGGTGATGAAAAACTGTTTTTT
cdr3_aa: CASSQRAPGAPGDEKLFF
j_call: TRBJ1-4
d_call: .
v_call: TRBV4-2
clone_size: .

cdr3_nt: TGCGCCAGCAGTGAGTCCTTATGGGGCAGGAACGAGCAGTACTTC
cdr3_aa: CASSESLWGRNEQYF
j_call: TRBJ2-7
d_call: .
v_call: TRBV10-1
clone_size: .

cdr3_nt: TGTGCCAGCAGCCGCGGAGATACGCAGTATTTT
cdr3_aa: CASSRGDTQYF
j_call: TRBJ2-3
d_call: .
v_call: TRBV7-2
clone_size: .

cdr3_nt: TGTGCCAGTAGCAGAGTAGCGGGAGTAAGCACAGATACGCAGTATTTT
cdr3_aa: CASSRVAGVSTDTQYF
j_call: TRBJ2-3
d_call: TRBD2
v_call: TRBV19
clone_size: .

cdr3_nt: TGTGCCAGCAGTATCCCCGGGATAGCGGGAAATTTC
cdr3_aa: CASSIPGIAGNF
j_call: TRBJ2-7
d_call: TRBD2
v_call: TRBV28
clone_size: .

cdr3_nt: TGTGCCAGCAGCCAAGAAGGGACTAGCGGGATTGCAGATACGCAGTATTTT
cdr3_aa: CASSQEGTSGIADTQYF
j_call: TRBJ2-3
d_call: TRBD2
v_call: TRBV3-1/TRBV3-2
clone_size: .

cdr3_nt: TGTGCCAGCAGCTTACGGTCCTACAATGAGCAGTTCTTC
cdr3_aa: CASSLRSYNEQFF
j_call: TRBJ2-1
d_call: .
v_call: TRBV7-3
clone_size: .

cdr3_nt: TGCAGCGTTGTAGCAGGGGGCGTTGGACTCTTC
cdr3_aa: CSVVAGGVGLF
j_call: TRBJ2-7
d_call: TRBD1
v_call: TRBV29-1
clone_size: .

cdr3_nt: TGTGCCAGCAGTGAAAGCGGGGGAGGGCCCTACGAGCAGTACTTC
cdr3_aa: CASSESGGGPYEQYF
j_call: TRBJ2-7
d_call: TRBD2
v_call: TRBV6-1
clone_size: .

cdr3_nt: TGTGCCAGCAGTCGATACCTGGGACTAGCTTCATCCGGGGAGCTGTTTTTT
cdr3_aa: CASSRYLGLASSGELFF
j_call: TRBJ2-2
d_call: TRBD2
v_call: TRBV27
clone_size: .

cdr3_nt: TGTGCCAGCAGCCTGGGGGACAGGGGCTCCAATGAGCAGTTCTTC
cdr3_aa: CASSLGDRGSNEQFF
j_call: TRBJ2-1
d_call: TRBD1
v_call: TRBV7-9
clone_size: few

cdr3_nt: TGTGCCAGCCGGAGGACAGGGGACGGCGAAAAACTGTTTTTT
cdr3_aa: CASRRTGDGEKLFF
j_call: TRBJ1-4
d_call: TRBD1
v_call: TRBV28
clone_size: .

cdr3_nt: TGTGCCAGCAGCTTCCTGACAGGGGGCCAATGGGGGACTGAAGCTTTCTTT
cdr3_aa: CASSFLTGGQWGTEAFF
j_call: TRBJ1-1
d_call: TRBD1
v_call: TRBV11-2
clone_size: .

cdr3_nt: TGTGCCAGCAGCCCCCAAACACGAGGGCCCGGGAATGAGCAGTTCTTC
cdr3_aa: CASSPQTRGPGNEQFF
j_call: TRBJ2-1
d_call: .
v_call: TRBV7-2
clone_size: .

cdr3_nt: TGTGCCAGCAGCTTTAGCGGGAGGAAGGATGAGCAGTTCTTC
cdr3_aa: CASSFSGRKDEQFF
j_call: TRBJ2-1
d_call: TRBD2
v_call: TRBV7-2
clone_size: once

cdr3_nt: TGTGCCAGCAGCGTGATCCTTCCGCAGGAGGACTACGAGCAGTACTTC
cdr3_aa: CASSVILPQEDYEQYF
j_call: TRBJ2-7
d_call: .
v_call: TRBV9
clone_size: few

cdr3_nt: TGTGCCAGCAGCTCCCGAACGGGACTCTTCTACGAGCAGTACTTC
cdr3_aa: CASSSRTGLFYEQYF
j_call: TRBJ2-7
d_call: .
v_call: TRBV7-2
clone_size: .

cdr3_nt: TGTGCCAGCAGCCAAGAGCAGGGCCTTTTGACCCAGTACTTC
cdr3_aa: CASSQEQGLLTQYF
j_call: TRBJ2-5
d_call: .
v_call: TRBV3-1/TRBV3-2
clone_size: .

cdr3_nt: TGCGCCAGCAGCCAAGCCCTCGGACTAGCCTACAATGAGCAGTTCTTC
cdr3_aa: CASSQALGLAYNEQFF
j_call: TRBJ2-1
d_call: TRBD2
v_call: TRBV4-1
clone_size: .

cdr3_nt: TGTGCCAGCAGGCTTAGACAGGGGGCTACCTACGAGCAGTACTTC
cdr3_aa: CASRLRQGATYEQYF
j_call: TRBJ2-7
d_call: TRBD1
v_call: TRBV6-1
clone_size: .

cdr3_nt: TGCAGCGTTGAAGGACTAGCGGGACCCTACAATGAGCAGTTCTTC
cdr3_aa: CSVEGLAGPYNEQFF
j_call: TRBJ2-1
d_call: TRBD2
v_call: TRBV29-1
clone_size: .

cdr3_nt: TGTGCCAGCTCACCCCTACGGGGAGAGACCCAGTACTTC
cdr3_aa: CASSPLRGETQYF
j_call: TRBJ2-5
d_call: .
v_call: TRBV18
clone_size: .

cdr3_nt: TGTGCCAGCAGCTACAGGGGGGTGGAGACCCAGTACTTC
cdr3_aa: CASSYRGVETQYF
j_call: TRBJ2-5
d_call: TRBD1
v_call: TRBV7-9
clone_size: .

cdr3_nt: TGTGCCAGCAGCTTAGAGTCCGGCTATGGCTACACCTTC
cdr3_aa: CASSLESGYGYTF
j_call: TRBJ1-2
d_call: .
v_call: TRBV7-9
clone_size: .

cdr3_nt: TGTGCCAGTAGTATAGAAGGGATAGCGGGAGGGCCTGGCACCGGGGAGCTGTTTTTT
cdr3_aa: CASSIEGIAGGPGTGELFF
j_call: TRBJ2-2
d_call: TRBD2
v_call: TRBV19
clone_size: .

cdr3_nt: TGTGCCAGCAGCTTCGGGAATATTCCTAACTATGGCTACACCTTC
cdr3_aa: CASSFGNIPNYGYTF
j_call: TRBJ1-2
d_call: .
v_call: TRBV7-2
clone_size: .

cdr3_nt: TGCGCCAGCAGCATCCAGGGATCGGGGGATAATTCACCCCTCCACTTT
cdr3_aa: CASSIQGSGDNSPLHF
j_call: TRBJ1-6
d_call: .
v_call: TRBV5-1
clone_size: .

cdr3_nt: TGTGCCACCAGACAGGGATATGAGCAGTTCTTC
cdr3_aa: CATRQGYEQFF
j_call: TRBJ2-1
d_call: TRBD1
v_call: TRBV19
clone_size: .

cdr3_nt: TGCGCCAGCAGCCCTTGGGGCAGCAGCAATCAGCCCCAGCATTTT
cdr3_aa: CASSPWGSSNQPQHF
j_call: TRBJ1-5
d_call: .
v_call: TRBV5-1
clone_size: .

cdr3_nt: TGTGCCAGCAGCGTAGGAACAGGGACCTACGAGCAGTACTTC
cdr3_aa: CASSVGTGTYEQYF
j_call: TRBJ2-7
d_call: .
v_call: TRBV9
clone_size: .

cdr3_nt: TGCGCCAGCAGCCCCTGGACTAGCGGGAGTGTGCACGAGCAGTACTTC
cdr3_aa: CASSPWTSGSVHEQYF
j_call: TRBJ2-7
d_call: TRBD2
v_call: TRBV5-1
clone_size: .

cdr3_nt: TGTGCCACCCGGACAGGGGGGAATCAGCCCCAGCATTTT
cdr3_aa: CATRTGGNQPQHF
j_call: TRBJ1-5
d_call: TRBD1
v_call: TRBV28
clone_size: .

cdr3_nt: TGTGCCAGCCGTGGGGGGTTTGCTGGAAACACCATATATTTT
cdr3_aa: CASRGGFAGNTIYF
j_call: TRBJ1-3
d_call: .
v_call: TRBV7-9
clone_size: .

cdr3_nt: TGCAGTGCAATCCGGGACACTGAAGCTTTCTTT
cdr3_aa: CSAIRDTEAFF
j_call: TRBJ1-1
d_call: .
v_call: TRBV20-1
clone_size: few

cdr3_nt: TGTGCCATCAGGCAGGGTAATTCACCCCTCCACTTT
cdr3_aa: CAIRQGNSPLHF
j_call: TRBJ1-6
d_call: .
v_call: TRBV10-3
clone_size: .